One TCR beta chain is described in this entry. Its antigen is currently unknown. TCR alpha and TCR beta cDNA libraries carrying sample barcodes and UMIs came from 5'RACE with constant-segment primers. TCRdb fed the 5' RACE reads into MiXCR, producing one record per CDR3 protein. Of roughly 150,000 distinct CDR3 sequences in the sample, 10% to 15% were seen once. The sample comes from a study of T-cell memory formation after mild COVID-19. Study-level findings and limits: The authors did not confirm SARS-CoV-2 specificity of second-wave clones peaking day 37. Among clones contracting day 15 to 85, CD4/CD8 was balanced, whereas later expanders leaned CD4+.

This CDR3 is built from 16 residues. Germline V gives CDR1 SGHRS, CDR2 YFSETQ. Trimming shortened V by 3 bases and J by 0 bases, and 14 bases separated the two germline ends. The sample consisted of PBMCs or a T cell subset sorted from them (not recorded which). The clonotype originates from a man aged 18 to 29 who had mild COVID-19 (a few samples of this study predate the infection). Cell type and time point are not known. The chain is built from TRBV5-1 and TRBJ2-3; tentatively, D is TRBD1 (6 bases). The CDR3 loop reads CASSWGQHSSTDTQYF. The CDR3 region has the DNA TGCGCCAGCAGCTGGGGACAACATTCCAGCACAGATACGCAGTATTTT.